The next 24 T cell receptor beta chains were all read from a single sample in a study of blood T cell repertoires in COVID-19. Sequencing used immunoSEQ multiplex PCR; TCRdb keeps in-frame clones, though not all of them. Of around 200,000 clones in the sample, around nine tenths were seen once. The material sequenced was peripheral blood. The receptors here all came from a man aged 40-55 years with acute or convalescent COVID-19.

The chain recombines TRBV27 with TRBJ1-4; D not resolved. The CDR3 has 15 residues. CDR1 MNHEY and CDR2 SMNVEV come from the germline V gene (reference sequence). Between the trimmed V and J ends, which lost 1 base and 3 bases, there was a span of 9 bases. CDR3 in amino acids: CASSLFGVANEKLFF. In DNA form, the CDR3 reads TGTGCCAGCAGTTTATTCGGGGTGGCTAATGAAAAACTGTTTTTT.

The sample holds a few counts of this clone. The chain recombines TRBV7-9 with TRBJ2-7; D is perhaps TRBD2 (6 bases). V dropped 5 bases and J dropped 4 bases, with 12 bases sitting between them. Germline-derived CDR1 and CDR2 are SEHNR and FQNEAQ (reference sequence). This CDR3 is 13 amino acids long. The CDR3 is CASSGGNLYEQYF. For the CDR3, the DNA is TGTGCCAGCAGCGGGGGGAACTTGTACGAGCAGTACTTC.

V and J are TRBV2 and TRBJ2-3; 8 nucleotides agree with TRBD2. The CDR3 is 16 residues long. The V and J ends lost 2 bases and 6 bases, in that order; junction bases with no gene match: 10. Germline CDR1 reads SNHLY; CDR2 reads FYNNEI. CDR3: CASSERGGLRLDTQYF. The CDR3 DNA follows: TGTGCCAGCAGTGAACGGGGGGGCCTAAGGTTGGATACGCAGTATTTT. Drawing the rest from reference TRBV2 and TRBJ2-3, the complete variable domain is EPEVTQTPSHQVTQMGQEVILRCVPISNHLYFYWYRQILGQKVEFLVSFYNNEISEKSEIFDDQFSVERPDGSNFTLKIRSTKLEDSAMYFCASSERGGLRLDTQYFGPGTRLTVL.

The rearrangement links TRBV29-1 to TRBJ1-2, with D perhaps TRBD1 (6 bases). CDR3 size: 12 residues. The germline V gene encodes CDR1 SQVTM and CDR2 ANQGSEA. The V end was cut by 2 bases, the J end by 6 bases, with 10 bases between. This CDR3 is CSVEYRADGYTF. As DNA, the CDR3 is TGCAGCGTTGAATACAGGGCCGATGGCTACACCTTC.

The chain couples TRBV4-1 to TRBJ2-3, with TRBD2 matching over 9 bases. The germline V gene encodes CDR1 MGHRA and CDR2 YSYEKL. Trimming took 2 bases from V and 5 from J; bases not matched to a gene: 11. CDR3 length: 17 residues. The CDR3 nucleotides read TGCGCCAGCAGCCAACGAATTAGCGGGAGCGGTGGAGATACGCAGTATTTT. Translation: CASSQRISGSGGDTQYF.

The rearrangement joins TRBV19 to TRBJ1-5; D call uncertain. V lost 5 bases and J lost 2, with 13 bases in between. This CDR3 has 15 residues. CDR1 and CDR2 (germline): LNHDA, SQIVND (reference sequence). The CDR3 spells CASSPFSRGNQPQHF. The CDR3 DNA is TGTGCCAGTAGTCCCTTTTCGAGAGGCAATCAGCCCCAGCATTTT.

The genes are TRBV5-1 and TRBJ1-5; TRBD1 might be the D (5 bases). Trimming pared 4 bases from V and 1 base from J, leaving 12 bases between. The length of the CDR3 is 15 residues. CDR1 is SGHRS, CDR2 YFSETQ, per germline. The chain's CDR3 is CASSRDRGSNQPQHF. The CDR3 nucleotides read TGCGCCAGCAGCCGGGACCGGGGGAGCAATCAGCCCCAGCATTTT.

This clone is a singleton in its sample. The CDR3 region is CASRLAGESYNEQFF. Here the CDR3 DNA reads TGTGCCAGCAGATTAGCGGGAGAATCCTACAATGAGCAGTTCTTC. The chain combines TRBV27 with TRBJ2-1; TRBD2 aligns across 9 bases. Unmatched junction bases numbered 4, after V lost 6 bases and J lost 1 base. CDR3 length: 15 residues. Germline V gene lookup returns CDR1 MNHEY and CDR2 SMNVEV (reference sequence).

The J gene is TRBJ1-5, the V gene TRBV2, with D perhaps TRBD1 (5 bases). The CDR3 has 15 amino acids. Trimming took off 6 bases at V and 2 bases at J, with 14 bases between the two ends. Germline lookup yields CDR1 SNHLY and CDR2 FYNNEI. In DNA, the CDR3 is TGTGCCAGCAGCGGCCCGGGGGGGGGCAATCAGCCCCAGCATTTT. It yields the protein CASSGPGGGNQPQHF.

The rearrangement joins TRBV4-3 to TRBJ1-5; D is unresolved. The germline V gene encodes CDR1 LGHNA and CDR2 YSLEER. Trimming removed 0 bases from V and 4 bases from J, with 7 bases in between. CDR3 size: 14 residues. In nucleotides, the CDR3 is TGCGCCAGCAGCCAAGAGGCGGGGAATCAGCCCCAGCATTTT. This gives the protein CASSQEAGNQPQHF.

J is TRBJ2-1 and V is TRBV12-3 or TRBV12-4, with TRBD1 as a possible D gene (6 bases). V lost 5 bases to trimming and J lost 9 bases, with 14 bases between them. The CDR3 has 13 amino acids. The CDR3 bases are TGTGCCAGCAGTACTTACAGGGACGGTGAGCAGTTCTTC. Encoded protein: CASSTYRDGEQFF.

This chain connects TRBV7-2 to TRBJ1-2, with unresolved D. CDR1 is SGHTA, CDR2 FQGNSA, per germline. V shed 3 bases and J shed 8 bases, with 16 bases lying between them. CDR3 length equals 14 residues. CDR3 in DNA: TGTGCCAGCAGCTTTGGGAGGTTATCTCGCGGCTACACCTTC. This gives the protein CASSFGRLSRGYTF. Full variable domain (missing parts from reference TRBV7-2 and TRBJ1-2): GAGVSQSPSNKVTEKGKDVELRCDPISGHTALYWYRQSLGQGLEFLIYFQGNSAPDKSGLPSDRFSAERTGGSVSTLTIQRTQQEDSAVYLCASSFGRLSRGYTFGSGTRLTVV.

The rearrangement uses TRBV20-1 and TRBJ2-5; D gene uncertain. The germline V and J ends were trimmed by 5 bases and 5 bases, with 9 bases remaining between them. CDR3 size: 11 residues. Germline V gene lookup returns CDR1 DFQATT and CDR2 SNEGSKA (reference sequence). The CDR3 sequence is CSALPPETQYF. The DNA of the CDR3 is TGCAGTGCTCTACCCCCGGAGACCCAGTACTTC.

The chain links TRBV27 to TRBJ2-7, with 11 bases fitting TRBD2. Per germline, CDR1 MNHEY and CDR2 SMNVEV (reference sequence). CDR3 size: 16 residues. V lost 2 bases, J lost 4 bases, and 7 bases stayed unmatched. In DNA, the CDR3 is TGTGCCAGCAGTTTAGCTACTAGCGGGAGCGGTTACGAGCAGTACTTC. Amino acids: CASSLATSGSGYEQYF.

The chain recombines TRBV10-3 with TRBJ2-7; TRBD1 aligns across 8 bases. CDR1 and CDR2 (germline): ENHRY, SYGVKD. V lost 7 bases and J lost 3; bases outside the gene matches: 11. This CDR3 has 15 residues. CDR3 nucleotides: TGTGCCATCAAATCGGGGCAGGGGGCGAACTACGAGCAGTACTTC. This encodes CAIKSGQGANYEQYF.

The chain recombines TRBV6-2 or TRBV6-3 with TRBJ2-7; the D is unclear. V was trimmed by 3 bases and J by 2 bases, leaving 8 bases between them. Germline V gene data show CDR1 as MNHEY and CDR2 as SVGEGT. The CDR3 spans 13 residues. Here the CDR3 DNA reads TGTGCCAGCAGTTATGTGGGCCCCTACGAGCAGTACTTC. It codes for CASSYVGPYEQYF.

The gene calls are TRBV10-1 and TRBJ2-3; D possibly corresponds to TRBD2 (7 bases). V was shortened by 2 bases and J by 5 bases, with 14 bases between the two germline ends. Germline-derived CDR1 and CDR2 are WNHNN and SYGVQD (reference sequence). The CDR3 is made up of 15 amino acids. The CDR3 spells CASSELGGPGDTQYF. The CDR3 nucleotides are TGCGCCAGCAGTGAGCTCGGGGGGCCCGGAGATACGCAGTATTTT.

The V and J genes are TRBV6-5 and TRBJ1-1; D gene uncertain. V lost 2 bases and J lost 1, with 8 bases in between. The CDR3 spans 14 residues. Looked up from germline, CDR1 is MNHEY and CDR2 is SVGAGI. The CDR3: CASSYEQPNTEAFF. DNA of the CDR3: TGTGCCAGCAGTTACGAACAGCCGAACACTGAAGCTTTCTTT.

The CDR3 DNA is TGTGCCAGCGGCACGGGAGGAACCGGGGAGCTGTTTTTT. Translated, it gives CASGTGGTGELFF. The genes are TRBV7-3 and TRBJ2-2; 7 bases are shared with TRBD2. The germline CDR1 and CDR2 sequences are SGHTA and FQGTGA. With 8 bases clipped from V and 5 bases from J, the junction kept 5 bases outside the gene matches. CDR3 length: 13 residues.

The gene calls are TRBV6-1 and TRBJ1-6; 12 bases match TRBD1. The V segment lost 2 bases and the J segment 6 bases; nucleotides outside the gene matches: 8. CDR1 and CDR2 from the germline V gene are MNHNS and SASEGT. The CDR3 is made up of 18 amino acids. CDR3: CASSEYQGQGATNSPLHF. Written as DNA, the CDR3 is TGTGCCAGCAGTGAATATCAGGGACAGGGGGCTACTAATTCACCCCTCCACTTT.

The genes are TRBV2 and TRBJ1-2; tentatively, D is TRBD1 (6 bases). Trimming took 6 bases from V and 13 from J, leaving 18 bases between them. This CDR3 spans 12 amino acids. Looked up from germline, CDR1 is SNHLY and CDR2 is FYNNEI. The CDR3 region is CASRRARTASTF. For the CDR3, the DNA is TGTGCCAGCAGGAGAGCACGGACAGCCAGCACCTTC. The full variable domain, its missing parts supplied by reference TRBV2 and TRBJ1-2, is EPEVTQTPSHQVTQMGQEVILRCVPISNHLYFYWYRQILGQKVEFLVSFYNNEISEKSEIFDDQFSVERPDGSNFTLKIRSTKLEDSAMYFCASRRARTASTFGSGTRLTVV.

The chain is built from TRBV6-2 or TRBV6-3 and TRBJ2-7, with D possibly TRBD1 on 6 matching bases. CDR3 size: 13 residues. V was cut by 2 bases and J by 2 bases, with 7 bases left in between. From germline, CDR1 is MNHEY and CDR2 SVGEGT. The DNA of the CDR3 is TGTGCCAGCAGTTACGGGACAACCTACGAGCAGTACTTC. Encoded protein: CASSYGTTYEQYF.

The J gene is TRBJ1-4, the V gene TRBV5-1; D ambiguous. Trimming shortened V by 0 bases and J by 2 bases, and 11 bases separated the two germline ends. Germline V CDR1 and CDR2: SGHRS, YFSETQ. This CDR3 has 16 residues. As DNA, the CDR3 is TGCGCCAGCAGCTTGGCCGGAGGGTTCACTAATGAAAAACTGTTTTTT. The encoded protein is CASSLAGGFTNEKLFF.

The rearrangement links TRBV11-3 to TRBJ2-1; TRBD2 agrees at 9 bases. CDR1 and CDR2 (germline): SGHNT, YENEEA. This CDR3 is 15 amino acids long. Unmatched junction bases numbered 7, after V lost 4 bases and J lost 6 bases. The CDR3: CASSSGLAPANEQFF. DNA of the CDR3: TGTGCCAGCAGCTCGGGACTAGCTCCGGCCAATGAGCAGTTCTTC.